Following are 26 T cell receptor beta chains from one sample sequenced in a study of human T cells and chemical hapten exposure. Sample time point: patch test 3, about 24 weeks after DPC sensitization. The treatment here: therapeutic diphenylcyclopropenone sensitization with weekly scalp DPC. In TCRdb, the RACE reads were re-called with MiXCR into one record per CDR3 protein. The sample shows roughly 62,000 distinct CDR3 sequences, roughly 12% of them seen only once. Source: whole blood, taken in connection with sensitization to the hapten diphenylcyclopropenone (DPC). The receptors shown here come from a man younger than 40 with alopecia areata. Some clones in this sample may be carry-over from other donors' samples.

V gene TRBV27 combines with J gene TRBJ1-2; D is uncertain. Trimming removed 9 bases at V and 3 bases at J, with 17 bases between. The CDR3 covers 14 residues. Germline-derived CDR1 and CDR2 are MNHEY and SMNVEV (reference sequence). The CDR3 sequence: CASSMGSLHYGYTF. CDR3 DNA sequence: TGTGCCAGTTCCATGGGTTCCCTGCACTATGGCTACACCTTC.

The CDR3 DNA follows: TGCGCCAGCAGCCAAGATCATGGCCTCAATCAGCCCCAGCATTTT. It is translated as CASSQDHGLNQPQHF. The V call is TRBV4-3, the J call TRBJ1-5; no clear D. From germline, CDR1 is LGHNA and CDR2 YSLEER. The CDR3 is 15 amino acids. V lost 0 bases and J 3 bases, leaving 9 bases between the germline ends.

In this sample, this clonotype turned up a few times. This sequence joins TRBV18 and TRBJ2-3, with 7 positions matching TRBD1. The CDR3 covers 12 residues. Germline values: CDR1 KGHSH, CDR2 LQKENI. Trimming removed 3 bases from V and 13 bases from J; junction bases left unmatched: 7. For the CDR3, the DNA is TGTGCCAGCTCACCCGGGGCAGGGGGAGAGTATTTT. It yields the protein CASSPGAGGEYF.

The chain employs TRBV19 and TRBJ1-1; D perhaps matches TRBD1 (6 bases). The CDR3 sequence is 11 residues long. The V gene lost 7 bases and the J gene lost 8 bases, with 11 bases spanning the gap. Per germline, CDR1 LNHDA and CDR2 SQIVND (reference sequence). DNA of the CDR3: TGTGCCAGTATCAAAGGGGGAGAAGCTTTCTTT. Its translation is CASIKGGEAFF.

This clonotype occurred many times. The chain uses TRBV18 and TRBJ1-6; 7 bases match TRBD1. The CDR3 consists of 14 residues. Trimming at V came to 4 bases and at J to 9 bases, leaving 6 bases not matched to a gene. CDR1 is KGHSH, CDR2 LQKENI, per germline. The CDR3 nucleotides are TGTGCCAGCTCACACCGGGACAGCAGTTCACCCCTCCACTTT. Protein sequence: CASSHRDSSSPLHF.

This clonotype has a handful of counts. This chain connects TRBV20-1 to TRBJ1-5, with TRBD1 matching over 8 bases. The length of the CDR3 is 14 residues. Germline CDR1 DFQATT, CDR2 SNEGSKA (reference sequence). Germline trimming cut 6 bases from V and 3 bases from J; bases unmatched to any gene: 7. In nucleotides, the CDR3 is TGCAGTGCCCACCCGGGACAGGTCAATCAGCCCCAGCATTTT. This translates into CSAHPGQVNQPQHF.

This clonotype has just a few counts. The V call is TRBV29-1, the J call TRBJ2-1; D may be TRBD1 or TRBD2 (6 bases each). Germline V gene lookup returns CDR1 SQVTM and CDR2 ANQGSEA. CDR3 size: 14 residues. V was shortened by 2 bases and J by 4 bases, with 12 bases between the two germline ends. CDR3 DNA sequence: TGCAGCGTTGAAAAGGAGGGGGGTTACAATGAGCAGTTCTTC. As protein: CSVEKEGGYNEQFF.

Many counts were recorded for this clonotype. This rearrangement joins TRBV5-1 to TRBJ1-2, with D tentatively TRBD1 (6 bases). Germline CDR1 and CDR2: SGHRS and YFSETQ. This CDR3 contains 14 residues. Trimming stripped 0 bases from V and 4 bases from J, with 10 bases between. The CDR3 bases are TGCGCCAGCAGCTTGGACGGGGGCAGCTATGGCTACACCTTC. This translates into CASSLDGGSYGYTF. Combining the CDR3 with reference TRBV5-1 and TRBJ1-2 gives the whole variable domain KAGVTQTPRYLIKTRGQQVTLSCSPISGHRSVSWYQQTPGQGLQFLFEYFSETQRNKGNFPGRFSGRQFSNSRSEMNVSTLELGDSALYLCASSLDGGSYGYTFGSGTRLTVV.

In this sample, this clonotype turned up a few times. The gene calls are TRBV28 and TRBJ2-5, with D tentatively TRBD2 (6 bases). The V end was cut by 3 bases, the J end by 5 bases, with 16 bases between. CDR3 size: 15 residues. Germline V CDR1 and CDR2: MDHEN, SYDVKM. The DNA for the CDR3 is TGTGCCAGCAGTTTTAGTTCACTAGCTGGCGAGACCCAGTACTTC. It codes for CASSFSSLAGETQYF.

This clonotype was picked up a small number of times. V and J are TRBV28 and TRBJ2-1; D gene uncertain. The CDR3 runs 12 residues. Germline V CDR1 and CDR2: MDHEN, SYDVKM. Trimming removed 1 base at V and 5 bases at J, with 3 bases between. CDR3 coding DNA: TGTGCCAGCAGTTTATACAACAATGAGCAGTTCTTC. This translates into CASSLYNNEQFF.

This clonotype was detected only a few times. This chain links TRBV28 with TRBJ1-2, with D possibly TRBD1 on 6 matching bases. Germline lookup yields CDR1 MDHEN and CDR2 SYDVKM. The length of the CDR3 is 15 residues. Trimming shortened V by 8 bases and J by 6 bases, and 22 bases separated the two germline ends. The CDR3 DNA follows: TGTGCCAGCTCCCAGCACGGCAGGGGAGGGGATGGCTACACCTTC. Translation gives CASSQHGRGGDGYTF.

V is TRBV11-2 and J is TRBJ2-1; D unclear. The CDR3 totals 14 residues. V lost 0 bases and J lost 4, with 7 bases in between. Germline-derived CDR1 and CDR2 are SGHAT and FQNNGV. The CDR3 nucleotides are TGTGCCAGCAGCTTAGATGGCGGATACAATGAGCAGTTCTTC. As protein: CASSLDGGYNEQFF.

This clonotype was observed a handful of times. The chain is built from TRBV11-2 and TRBJ2-7; D is undetermined. CDR3 length: 13 residues. Trimming stripped 1 base from V and 3 bases from J, with 7 bases between. Germline CDR1 reads SGHAT; CDR2 reads FQNNGV. The CDR3 DNA reads as TGTGCCAGCAGCTTAGTCGTGAGCTACGAGCAGTACTTC. Protein sequence: CASSLVVSYEQYF.

This clonotype was detected a few times. This rearrangement joins TRBV27 to TRBJ1-2, with 7 nucleotides matching TRBD1. This CDR3 has 18 amino acids. Per germline, CDR1 MNHEY and CDR2 SMNVEV (reference sequence). J was trimmed by 2 bases and V by 0 bases; bases with no gene match: 12. CDR3 in amino acids: CASSLSLPRQGANYGYTF. Written as DNA, the CDR3 is TGTGCCAGCAGTTTATCCCTTCCCCGACAGGGCGCGAACTATGGCTACACCTTC.

This clonotype was seen only a few times. This chain joins TRBV28 and TRBJ2-1; 10 bases fit TRBD1. This CDR3 is built from 17 residues. Germline CDR1 and CDR2: MDHEN and SYDVKM. The junction had 10 bases not matched to a gene; V was cut back by 1 base and J by 7 bases. CDR3 sequence: CASSLYGGTGELNEQFF. The CDR3 DNA reads TGTGCCAGCAGTTTATATGGCGGGACAGGGGAATTAAATGAGCAGTTCTTC.

This chain uses TRBV6-1 with TRBJ2-5; 10 bases agree with TRBD1. The junction had 7 bases not matched to a gene; V was cut back by 1 base and J by 5 bases. The CDR3 runs to 16 residues. The V gene's germline CDR1 is MNHNS and CDR2 SASEGT. The CDR3 spells CASSEVGTGDLETQYF. In nucleotides, the CDR3 is TGTGCCAGCAGTGAAGTTGGGACAGGGGATCTGGAGACCCAGTACTTC.

V gene TRBV29-1 combines with J gene TRBJ2-7; no reliable D call. Trimming left V 6 bases short and J 3 bases short, with 12 bases between. This CDR3 comprises 12 residues. CDR1 and CDR2 from the germline V gene are SQVTM and ANQGSEA. CDR3 coding DNA: TGCAGCGTCGAACCGGACGGCTACGAGCAGTACTTC. Translating gives CSVEPDGYEQYF.

This clonotype was found many times. The chain couples TRBV12-3 or TRBV12-4 to TRBJ1-4; no definite D call. This CDR3 is built from 15 residues. V was cut by 2 bases and J by 0 bases, with 7 bases left in between. The CDR3 loop is CASSLRVATNEKLFF. The CDR3 DNA reads as TGTGCCAGCAGTTTAAGAGTCGCAACTAATGAAAAACTGTTTTTT.

This sequence joins TRBV7-2 and TRBJ2-5, with TRBD2 as a possible D gene (5 bases). Germline CDR1 is SGHTA and CDR2 is FQGNSA. Trimming removed 4 bases from V and 9 bases from J, with 18 bases in between. The CDR3 is 14 amino acids. The CDR3 sequence: CASSSTASLQSQYF. The CDR3 nucleotides read TGTGCCAGCAGCTCTACAGCTAGCCTACAGTCCCAGTACTTC.

This clonotype has more than one count but fewer than ten. The CDR3 protein is CAYGTGTRYQPQHF. Here the CDR3 DNA reads TGTGCCTACGGGACAGGGACCCGCTATCAGCCCCAGCATTTT. The chain employs TRBV28 and TRBJ1-5; 9 nucleotides match TRBD1. This CDR3 contains 14 residues. The germline gives CDR1 MDHEN, CDR2 SYDVKM. Unmatched junction bases numbered 10, after V lost 11 bases and J lost 5 bases. Using reference TRBV28 and TRBJ1-5 for the parts outside the CDR3, the full variable domain is DVKVTQSSRYLVKRTGEKVFLECVQDMDHENMFWYRQDPGLGLRLIYFSYDVKMKEKGDIPEGYSVSREKKERFSLILESASTNQTSMYLCAYGTGTRYQPQHFGDGTRLSIL.

V is TRBV20-1 and J is TRBJ2-5; maybe TRBD2 (6 bases). This CDR3 has 11 amino acids. Germline CDR1 DFQATT, CDR2 SNEGSKA (reference sequence). CDR3 protein: CSGGNQETQYF. In DNA form, the CDR3 reads TGCAGCGGGGGAAATCAAGAGACCCAGTACTTC.

The V and J genes are TRBV15 and TRBJ2-4; 9 nucleotides match TRBD1. The V gene end was trimmed by 4 bases and the J gene end by 1 base; junction bases not matched to a gene: 5. Germline CDR1 is LNHNV and CDR2 is YYDKDF (reference sequence). The length of the CDR3 is 16 residues. The chain's CDR3 is CATSTGQGRAKNIQYF. In DNA, the CDR3 is TGTGCCACCAGCACAGGACAGGGGCGGGCCAAAAACATTCAGTACTTC.

This clonotype has a count of ten or more. The CDR3 protein is CASSLDLGNDYGYTF. CDR3 in DNA: TGTGCCAGCAGCTTAGATCTGGGTAACGACTATGGCTACACCTTC. This chain joins TRBV7-9 and TRBJ1-2; D unresolved. CDR1 SEHNR and CDR2 FQNEAQ come from the germline V gene (reference sequence). V shed 1 base and J shed 3 bases, with 12 bases lying between them. There are 15 residues in the CDR3.

CDR3 nucleotides: TGTGCCAGCAGCGTAACTAGTTCAGGGAACTATGGCTACACCTTC. It is translated as CASSVTSSGNYGYTF. The rearrangement joins TRBV9 to TRBJ1-2; possibly TRBD1 for D (5 bases). The length of the CDR3 is 15 residues. Germline V gene sequence: CDR1 SGDLS, CDR2 YYNGEE. The ends were cut back, 1 base at V and 2 bases at J, with 12 bases in the middle.

This clonotype was recorded a few times. This rearrangement joins TRBV2 to TRBJ2-3, with D perhaps TRBD1 (5 bases). Trimming removed 6 bases from V and 3 bases from J, with 10 bases in between. The CDR3 extends over 13 amino acids. Germline assignment: CDR1 SNHLY and CDR2 FYNNEI. CDR3 residues: CASRLTGTDTQYF. The DNA of the CDR3 is TGTGCCAGCAGACTTACAGGTACAGATACGCAGTATTTT.

This clonotype has more than one count but fewer than ten. The chain carries TRBV11-2 and TRBJ1-6, with a possible D match to TRBD1 (5 bases). The CDR3 extends over 11 amino acids. Per the germline V gene, CDR1 is SGHAT and CDR2 is FQNNGV. V lost 4 bases and J 15 bases, leaving 10 bases between the germline ends. CDR3 amino acids: CASSSPGLLHF. The DNA for the CDR3 is TGTGCCAGCAGCTCCCCGGGACTCCTCCACTTT.